This T cell receptor beta chain is from a study of T cells in Graves' hyperthyroidism and ophthalmopathy. Amplified TCR beta CDR3 regions derived from RNA transcripts. A first-round RT-PCR of the TCR CDR3 used the HTBI primer set. TCRdb processed the multiplex PCR reads anew with MiXCR; each CDR3 protein has one entry. The sample contains approximately 700,000 distinct CDR3 sequences, 45% of which appear only once. CDR1 and CDR2 from the germline V gene are MGHDK and SYGVNS. This CDR3 is built from 17 residues. The germline V and J ends were trimmed by 6 bases and 3 bases, with 21 bases remaining between them.

The clonotype comes from an adult man with Graves' disease, either hyperthyroidism or ophthalmopathy (not recorded which). What was sequenced was peripheral blood or thyroid tissue (not recorded which). V usage is TRBV25-1 and J usage is TRBJ1-5; D uncertain. The CDR3 loop is CASRDPLSDGLNQPQHF. In nucleotides, the CDR3 is TGTGCCAGCAGAGATCCTTTATCGGACGGGCTCAATCAGCCCCAGCATTTT.